Below, 25 T cell receptor beta chains from the same sample are listed, as sequenced in a study of synovial regulatory T cells in juvenile arthritis. Data came from immunoSEQ multiplex PCR; TCRdb stores just in-frame clones and leaves some out. This table lists 6,000 to 8,000 clones. The sample comprised Treg cells from blood. Subset indicated: remaining (HLA-DR-negative) circulating blood Treg cells. The receptors were gathered from a donor between 2 and 35 years old with juvenile idiopathic arthritis.

The chain combines TRBV4-1 with TRBJ1-2; TCRdb gives TRBD1 as the D gene, but with no DNA this cannot be confirmed. The CDR3 runs 14 residues. No DNA is given. Germline V gives CDR1 MGHRA, CDR2 YSYEKL. CDR3 sequence: CASSQEGVRGLETF.

The chain employs TRBV25-1 and TRBJ2-7; with no DNA, the TCRdb D assignment of TRBD1 cannot be verified. Germline V gives CDR1 MGHDK, CDR2 SYGVNS. The CDR3 totals 16 residues. DNA was not recorded. The CDR3 reads CASSEAKGARTYEQYF.

The genes are TRBV18 and TRBJ2-2; TCRdb's assignment of TRBD2 cannot be checked, as there is no DNA. CDR1 and CDR2 (germline): KGHSH, LQKENI. There are 14 residues in the CDR3. The DNA is unrecorded. The CDR3 here is CASSPVPNTGELFF.

V is TRBV18 and J is TRBJ2-1; TCRdb outputs TRBD2, but without DNA this stays unchecked. CDR1 is KGHSH, CDR2 LQKENI, per germline. This CDR3 region has 17 residues. The DNA sequence is not available. The CDR3 spells CASSPRKESGSRDEQFF.

V gene TRBV28 combines with J gene TRBJ1-1; absent DNA, TCRdb's TRBD1 call cannot be checked. The CDR3 has 12 amino acids. The protein alone is recorded here. From germline, CDR1 is MDHEN and CDR2 SYDVKM. The CDR3 protein is CASSFPPQGTFF.

CDR3 loop: CASSEFRSSYEQYF. The gene calls are TRBV10-2 and TRBJ2-7; there is no DNA to check the TCRdb D call of TRBD1. The germline CDR1 and CDR2 sequences are WSHSY and SAAADI. The CDR3 is made up of 14 amino acids. DNA was not recorded.

The chain combines TRBV19 with TRBJ2-7; TCRdb designates TRBD1, a call that cannot be tested without DNA. Germline lookup yields CDR1 LNHDA and CDR2 SQIVND (reference sequence). The length of the CDR3 is 14 residues. A DNA sequence was not provided. This CDR3 is CASSMTGKNYEQYF.

The gene calls are TRBV5-1 and TRBJ1-2. The CDR3 is 15 residues long. The DNA is unrecorded. Germline CDR1 is SGHRS and CDR2 is YFSETQ. The CDR3 is CASSLLGVNDYGYTF.

The rearrangement uses TRBV5-1 and TRBJ2-5; TCRdb outputs TRBD2, but without DNA this stays unchecked. The CDR3 consists of 16 residues. DNA is not recorded here. CDR1 and CDR2 from the germline V gene are SGHRS and YFSETQ. CDR3: CASSPVGTSVSETQYF. The full variable domain, its missing parts supplied by reference TRBV5-1 and TRBJ2-5, is KAGVTQTPRYLIKTRGQQVTLSCSPISGHRSVSWYQQTPGQGLQFLFEYFSETQRNKGNFPGRFSGRQFSNSRSEMNVSTLELGDSALYLCASSPVGTSVSETQYFGPGTRLLVL.

The genes are TRBV21-1 and TRBJ1-1; the D call of TRBD1 rests on TCRdb alone, since no DNA is present to check it. TRBV21-1 is listed as a pseudogene. The CDR3 runs 14 residues. The coding DNA is unavailable. This CDR3 reads CASSVYTIRTEAFF.

CDR3 protein: CATRQGEVGNTEAFF. This chain links TRBV2 with TRBJ1-1; checking the TCRdb D call of TRBD1 is not possible without DNA. CDR1 and CDR2 (germline): SNHLY, FYNNEI. This CDR3 has 15 amino acids. No DNA sequence was recorded.

The chain combines TRBV5-1 with TRBJ1-2; TCRdb's D gene call, TRBD1, goes unchecked for lack of DNA. Per the germline V gene, CDR1 is SGHRS and CDR2 is YFSETQ. The CDR3 is 14 amino acids. The DNA is not on file. The CDR3: CASSVLGTGDGYTF.

The chain recombines TRBV5-1 with TRBJ2-3; without DNA, the TCRdb call of TRBD2 cannot be checked. The CDR3 has 18 amino acids. No DNA accompanies this entry. Germline CDR1 reads SGHRS; CDR2 reads YFSETQ. The CDR3 here is CASSLPLFGGRPTDTQYF. Full variable domain (rest looked up from reference TRBV5-1 and TRBJ2-3): KAGVTQTPRYLIKTRGQQVTLSCSPISGHRSVSWYQQTPGQGLQFLFEYFSETQRNKGNFPGRFSGRQFSNSRSEMNVSTLELGDSALYLCASSLPLFGGRPTDTQYFGPGTRLTVL.

This sequence joins TRBV7-2 and TRBJ2-1; TCRdb returns TRBD2, unconfirmable since there is no DNA. CDR1 and CDR2 from the germline V gene are SGHTA and FQGNSA. The CDR3 is 14 amino acids. The DNA is not on file. The CDR3 sequence is CASSTSSGDPKQFF.

The V call is TRBV6-4, the J call TRBJ2-1; with no DNA, the TCRdb D assignment of TRBD2 cannot be verified. This CDR3 contains 18 residues. The record lacks a DNA sequence. The germline V gene encodes CDR1 MRHNA and CDR2 SNTAGT. The CDR3 sequence is CASSRAGGITNLYNEQFF.

The chain has TRBV7-9 and TRBJ2-1. This CDR3 has 13 amino acids. DNA for this receptor is not on file. Germline V gene sequence: CDR1 SEHNR, CDR2 FQNEAQ (reference sequence). CDR3 region: CASSLTRYNEQFF.

The V and J genes are TRBV6-1 and TRBJ2-1; TCRdb proposes TRBD2, but this gene call is untestable without DNA. The CDR3 length is 14 residues. No DNA appears here. The V gene's germline CDR1 is MNHNS and CDR2 SASEGT. CDR3: CASRTLSRRNEQFF.

CDR3 in amino acids: CASGLVRDTNYGYTF. This sequence joins TRBV12-5 and TRBJ1-2; TCRdb outputs TRBD1, but without DNA this stays unchecked. The CDR3 runs to 15 residues. No DNA sequence was recorded. CDR1 is LGHNT, CDR2 FRNRAP, per germline.

V usage is TRBV4-2 and J usage is TRBJ1-2; the D gene TCRdb calls, TRBD1, cannot be checked with no DNA. The germline CDR1 and CDR2 sequences are LGHNA and YNFKEQ. This CDR3 region has 15 residues. No coding sequence is recorded. The CDR3 sequence: CASSQPSPGAYGYTF.

The genes are TRBV6-6 and TRBJ2-7; TCRdb outputs TRBD1, but without DNA this stays unchecked. The CDR3 totals 16 residues. The nucleotide record is missing. CDR1 is MNHNY and CDR2 is SVGAGI in the germline V gene (reference sequence). The CDR3 loop is CASSPGQGMGSYEQYF.

This clone is identified as medium-sized from frequency. This chain uses TRBV30 with TRBJ1-6; TCRdb proposes TRBD1, but this gene call is untestable without DNA. The CDR3 covers 14 residues. Nucleotide data are not available. Germline CDR1 GTSNPN, CDR2 SVGIG (reference sequence). The chain's CDR3 is CAWSGTVNNSPLHF. The full variable domain, its missing parts supplied by reference TRBV30 and TRBJ1-6, is SQTIHQWPATLVQPVGSPLSLECTVEGTSNPNLYWYRQAAGRGLQLLFYSVGIGQISSEVPQNLSASRPQDRQFILSSKKLLLSDSGFYLCAWSGTVNNSPLHFGNGTRLTVT.

The chain recombines TRBV11-2 with TRBJ2-3. Germline loops: CDR1 SGHAT, CDR2 FQNNGV. The CDR3 sequence is 16 residues long. The record lacks a DNA sequence. The CDR3 is CASSLVGGSSTDTQYF.

V gene TRBV28 combines with J gene TRBJ2-1; the D call from TCRdb, TRBD1, cannot be confirmed without DNA. The CDR3 is 17 amino acids. DNA is not recorded here. Germline assignment: CDR1 MDHEN and CDR2 SYDVKM. CDR3 protein: CASSLTQGLSSYNEQFF.

The CDR3 sequence: CASSLDLARGSDEQYF. The chain carries TRBV13 and TRBJ2-7; TCRdb outputs TRBD1, but without DNA this stays unchecked. CDR3 length equals 16 residues. Only the protein is available. CDR1 and CDR2 (germline): PRHDT, FYEKMQ (reference sequence).

The chain couples TRBV27 to TRBJ1-4; the TRBD1 assignment by TCRdb is unverifiable without DNA. The CDR3 sequence is 15 residues long. No DNA has been recorded. Germline values: CDR1 MNHEY, CDR2 SMNVEV (reference sequence). The CDR3 loop reads CASSPRRGSNEKLFF.